The following is a T cell receptor beta chain sequence with its context. Clones were sequenced by immunoSEQ multiplex PCR, and TCRdb holds only the in-frame ones, with some missing. Of some 140,000 clones in the sample, 70% to 90% were seen once. Trimming stripped 2 bases from V and 12 bases from J, with 11 bases between. This CDR3 comprises 12 residues. Germline CDR1 is MGHDK and CDR2 is SYGVNS. The entry originates in a study of blood T cell repertoires in COVID-19. The material sequenced was peripheral blood. This TCR was sampled from a man in his 70s with active COVID-19. The chain couples TRBV25-1 to TRBJ2-1; unclear D gene. The CDR3 nucleotides read TGTGCCAGCAGTGAAGTGGCAGTTGGGCAGTTCTTC. This gives the protein CASSEVAVGQFF.